This T cell receptor (beta chain) is from a study of cytomegalovirus exposure and HLA in healthy donors. Study-level information: Unique TCR beta sequences numbering 120 million or so came from approximately 180 million T cells in an earlier analysis.

Study findings and constraints: Immune exposure data for these donors was limited to CMV serostatus. Altogether, 164 TCR beta chains were recorded as cytomegalovirus-associated.

With regard to this clone: Its antigen remains unidentified.

CDR1 MNHNS and CDR2 SASEGT come from the germline V gene. V was pared by 1 base and J by 7 bases, with 5 bases of the junction left unmatched. The CDR3 loop spans 15 amino acids. The primer mix had 60 Vbeta and 13 Jbeta primers. The protocol was immunoSEQ multiplex PCR, while the TCRdb copy is restricted to in-frame clones and leaves out a portion. The sample has fewer than 120,000 clones, 65% to 80% seen once. The J gene is TRBJ2-1, the V gene TRBV6-1; 9 nucleotides line up with TRBD2. What was sequenced was PBMCs. The source is a woman in her sixties in good health and CMV-seropositive. The CDR3 sequence is CASSEGTSAGNEQFF. The CDR3 region has the DNA TGTGCCAGCAGTGAAGGGACTAGCGCGGGGAATGAGCAGTTCTTC.